The 13 T cell receptor beta chains reported below all come from one sample, sequenced in a study of blood T cell repertoires in COVID-19. Sequencing was performed with immunoSEQ multiplex PCR; in TCRdb, only in-frame clones are kept and a portion is missing. This sample yields 35,000 to 50,000 clones, of which approximately 81% are seen a single time; 8% to 10% belongs to the top ten. Material for sequencing was peripheral blood. These receptors originate from a man between 60 and 75 years old in a cohort sampled during active COVID-19.

The rearrangement links TRBV28 to TRBJ1-5, with TRBD1 matching over 8 bases. V was clipped by 9 bases and J by 3 bases; unmatched bases: 7. CDR1 MDHEN and CDR2 SYDVKM come from the germline V gene. The CDR3 length is 14 residues. The CDR3 DNA sequence: TGTGCCAGTCTGCCGGGACAGGTCAATCAGCCCCAGCATTTT. Translating gives CASLPGQVNQPQHF.

This sequence joins TRBV21-1 and TRBJ2-1; the table assigns TRBD2, which was not confirmed against the DNA. TRBV21-1 is deemed a pseudogene. CDR3 length: 14 amino acids. The DNA for the CDR3 is TGTGCCAGCAGCAAAGGGCGGGGTAGGGGTGAGCAGTTCTTC. This sequence encodes CASSKGRGRGEQFF.

The rearrangement links TRBV19 to TRBJ2-4; weak D call: TRBD1 (5 bases). The germline gives CDR1 LNHDA, CDR2 SQIVND (reference sequence). V gave up 1 base and J gave up 0 bases, with 13 bases separating them. The length of the CDR3 is 17 residues. The CDR3 is CASSIGGTSIAKNIQYF. For the CDR3, the DNA is TGTGCCAGTAGTATAGGGGGCACCTCTATAGCCAAAAACATTCAGTACTTC.

This clone has only a few counts. The chain couples TRBV5-4 to TRBJ2-7; TRBD2 aligns across 11 bases. The CDR3 contains 16 residues. With V trimmed by 4 bases and J by 4 bases, 10 bases remained unmatched. Germline V gene lookup returns CDR1 SGHNT and CDR2 YYREEE (reference sequence). CDR3 nucleotide sequence: TGTGCCAGCAGCGGATGGACTAGCGGGCTTCGGTACGAGCAGTACTTC. As protein: CASSGWTSGLRYEQYF.

The chain is built from TRBV7-8 and TRBJ2-3; possibly TRBD1 for D (5 bases). Trimming removed 3 bases from V and 6 bases from J, with 7 bases in between. Germline CDR1 is SGHVS and CDR2 is FQNEAQ. The length of the CDR3 is 12 residues. The CDR3 DNA reads as TGTGCCAGCAGCTTGGACAAGGATACGCAGTATTTT. This gives the protein CASSLDKDTQYF.

The CDR3: CASRRGQTSNQPQHF. The DNA for the CDR3 is TGTGCCAGCAGAAGGGGGCAGACTAGCAATCAGCCCCAGCATTTT. This chain links TRBV2 with TRBJ1-5, with TRBD1 identical over 7 bases. V was pared by 6 bases and J by 0 bases, with 5 bases of the junction left unmatched. There are 15 residues in the CDR3. The germline gives CDR1 SNHLY, CDR2 FYNNEI.

The V call is TRBV6-6, the J call TRBJ1-1; D is ambiguous. The germline V and J ends were trimmed by 2 bases and 1 base, with 8 bases remaining between them. CDR1 and CDR2 (germline): MNHNY, SVGAGI (reference sequence). The CDR3 has 14 residues. This CDR3 reads CASSYKGGNTEAFF. The CDR3 DNA sequence: TGTGCCAGCAGTTACAAGGGAGGGAACACTGAAGCTTTCTTT.

This chain links TRBV10-3 with TRBJ2-2; D may be TRBD2 (5 bases). Germline CDR1 is ENHRY and CDR2 is SYGVKD. V lost 7 bases and J 7 bases, leaving 7 bases between the germline ends. The CDR3 covers 11 residues. The CDR3 DNA is TGTGCCATCACCAGCGGCGGGGAGCTGTTTTTT. This encodes CAITSGGELFF.

This clone was detected once. This rearrangement joins TRBV7-9 to TRBJ2-5; TRBD2 matches 10 bases. This CDR3 has 14 residues. V shed 6 bases and J 5 bases; nucleotides not matched to a gene: 6. The germline V gene encodes CDR1 SEHNR and CDR2 FQNEAQ (reference sequence). The CDR3 region is CASRTGLALETQYF. As DNA, the CDR3 is TGTGCCAGCAGAACGGGACTAGCGCTTGAGACCCAGTACTTC.

CDR3 sequence reads: CASSFQGEETQYF. CDR3 bases: TGCGCCAGCAGCTTCCAGGGCGAAGAGACCCAGTACTTC. V is TRBV5-1 and J is TRBJ2-5; D might be TRBD1 (5 bases). Germline V CDR1 and CDR2: SGHRS, YFSETQ. The CDR3 is 13 residues long. The ends were cut back, 2 bases at V and 3 bases at J, with 8 bases in the middle. Looking up the rest from reference TRBV5-1 and TRBJ2-5 gives the full variable domain: KAGVTQTPRYLIKTRGQQVTLSCSPISGHRSVSWYQQTPGQGLQFLFEYFSETQRNKGNFPGRFSGRQFSNSRSEMNVSTLELGDSALYLCASSFQGEETQYFGPGTRLLVL.

V is TRBV5-4 and J is TRBJ2-7, with TRBD2 as a possible D gene (5 bases). Germline-derived CDR1 and CDR2 are SGHNT and YYREEE (reference sequence). V gave up 4 bases and J gave up 5 bases, with 10 bases separating them. The CDR3 consists of 12 residues. The CDR3 coding sequence is TGTGCCAGCAGCATACTAGAACACGAGCAGTACTTC. Residues: CASSILEHEQYF. The entire variable domain, with the rest obtained from reference TRBV5-4 and TRBJ2-7, is as follows: ETGVTQSPTHLIKTRGQQVTLRCSSQSGHNTVSWYQQALGQGPQFIFQYYREEENGRGNFPPRFSGLQFPNYSSELNVNALELDDSALYLCASSILEHEQYFGPGTRLTVT.

The genes are TRBV21-1 and TRBJ1-6; whether TRBD1, the table's D call, matches the DNA was not checked. TRBV21-1 is designated a pseudogene. The CDR3 has 18 residues. The CDR3 bases are TGTGCCAGCAGCCCCCCAATCGGACAGGGCTGTTATAATTCACCCCTCCACTTT. Amino acids: CASSPPIGQGCYNSPLHF.

This clone was picked up a small number of times. This chain joins TRBV14 and TRBJ2-7; TRBD2 aligns across 9 bases. Germline lookup yields CDR1 SGHDN and CDR2 FVKESK. The J segment lost 2 bases and the V segment lost 3 bases, leaving 5 bases of the junction unmatched. This CDR3 is 15 amino acids long. CDR3 region: CASSHRGGRAYEQYF. The CDR3 coding sequence is TGTGCCAGCAGCCATAGGGGCGGGAGGGCCTACGAGCAGTACTTC.